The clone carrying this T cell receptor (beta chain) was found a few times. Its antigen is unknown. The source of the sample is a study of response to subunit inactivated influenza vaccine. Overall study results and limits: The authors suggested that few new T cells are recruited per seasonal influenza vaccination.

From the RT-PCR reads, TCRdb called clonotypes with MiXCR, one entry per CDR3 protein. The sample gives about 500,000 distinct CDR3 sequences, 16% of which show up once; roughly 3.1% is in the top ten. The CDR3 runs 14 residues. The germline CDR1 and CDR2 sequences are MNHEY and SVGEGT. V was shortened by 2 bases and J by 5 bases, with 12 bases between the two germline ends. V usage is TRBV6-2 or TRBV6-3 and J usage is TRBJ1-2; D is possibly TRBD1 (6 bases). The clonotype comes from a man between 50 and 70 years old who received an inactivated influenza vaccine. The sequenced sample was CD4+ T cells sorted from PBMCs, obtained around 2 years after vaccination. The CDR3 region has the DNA TGTGCCAGCAGTTACGACTGGGGGCAATATGGCTACACCTTC. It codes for CASSYDWGQYGYTF.